One TCR beta chain is described in this entry. Repertoires were generated with immunoSEQ multiplex PCR, while TCRdb's copy carries only in-frame clones and drops some. This table holds tens of thousands of clones, about 89% found once. The CDR3 covers 12 residues. Germline V gene lookup returns CDR1 MNHNS and CDR2 SASEGT. V was trimmed by 6 bases and J by 7 bases, leaving 10 bases between them. This sample is drawn from a study of T cell changes during pregnancy in multiple sclerosis. The chain joins TRBV6-1 to TRBJ1-5; weak D call: TRBD1 (6 bases). The material was CD8+ T cells from peripheral blood mononuclear cells, obtained in the second trimester of pregnancy. The sequence was obtained from a female donor with multiple sclerosis, enrolled in a pregnancy study. The CDR3 is CASSLQGQPQHF. The CDR3 bases are TGTGCCAGCAGCTTACAGGGCCAGCCCCAGCATTTT.